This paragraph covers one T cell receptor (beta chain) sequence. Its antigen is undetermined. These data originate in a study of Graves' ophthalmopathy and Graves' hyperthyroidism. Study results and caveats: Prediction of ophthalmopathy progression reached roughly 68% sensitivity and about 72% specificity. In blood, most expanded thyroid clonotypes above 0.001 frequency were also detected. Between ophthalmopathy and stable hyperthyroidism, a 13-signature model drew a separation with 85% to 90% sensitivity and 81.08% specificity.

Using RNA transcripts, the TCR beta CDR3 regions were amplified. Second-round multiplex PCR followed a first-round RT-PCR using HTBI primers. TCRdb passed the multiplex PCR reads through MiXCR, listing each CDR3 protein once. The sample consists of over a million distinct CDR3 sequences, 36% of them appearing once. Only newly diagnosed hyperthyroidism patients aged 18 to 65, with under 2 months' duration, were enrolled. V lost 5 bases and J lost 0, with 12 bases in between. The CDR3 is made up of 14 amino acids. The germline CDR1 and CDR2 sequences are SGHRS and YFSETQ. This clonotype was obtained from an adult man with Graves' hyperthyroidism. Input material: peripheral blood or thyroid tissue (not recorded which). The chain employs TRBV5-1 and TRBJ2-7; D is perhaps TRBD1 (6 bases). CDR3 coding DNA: TGCGCCAGCAGGGAGAGGGGGACCTCCTACGAGCAGTACTTC. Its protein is CASRERGTSYEQYF. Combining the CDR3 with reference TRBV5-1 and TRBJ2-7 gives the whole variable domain KAGVTQTPRYLIKTRGQQVTLSCSPISGHRSVSWYQQTPGQGLQFLFEYFSETQRNKGNFPGRFSGRQFSNSRSEMNVSTLELGDSALYLCASRERGTSYEQYFGPGTRLTVT.